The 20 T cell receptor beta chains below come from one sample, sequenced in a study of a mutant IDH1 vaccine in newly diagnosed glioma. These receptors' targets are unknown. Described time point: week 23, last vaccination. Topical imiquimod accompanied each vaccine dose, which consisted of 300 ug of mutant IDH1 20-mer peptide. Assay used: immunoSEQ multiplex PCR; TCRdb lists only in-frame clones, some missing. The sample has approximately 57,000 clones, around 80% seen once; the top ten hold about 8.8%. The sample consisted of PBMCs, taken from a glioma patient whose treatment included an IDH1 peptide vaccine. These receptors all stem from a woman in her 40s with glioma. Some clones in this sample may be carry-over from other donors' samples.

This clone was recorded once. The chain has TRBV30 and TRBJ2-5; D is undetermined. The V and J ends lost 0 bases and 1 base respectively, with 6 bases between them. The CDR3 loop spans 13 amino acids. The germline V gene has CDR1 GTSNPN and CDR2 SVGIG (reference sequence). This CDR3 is CAWSVRFQETQYF. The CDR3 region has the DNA TGTGCCTGGAGTGTCCGATTCCAAGAGACCCAGTACTTC.

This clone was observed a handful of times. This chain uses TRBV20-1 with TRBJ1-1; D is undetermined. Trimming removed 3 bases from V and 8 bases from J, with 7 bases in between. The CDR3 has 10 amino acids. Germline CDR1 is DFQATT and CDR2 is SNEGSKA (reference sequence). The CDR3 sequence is CSARSTEAFF. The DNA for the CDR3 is TGCAGTGCTAGGTCTACAGAAGCTTTCTTT.

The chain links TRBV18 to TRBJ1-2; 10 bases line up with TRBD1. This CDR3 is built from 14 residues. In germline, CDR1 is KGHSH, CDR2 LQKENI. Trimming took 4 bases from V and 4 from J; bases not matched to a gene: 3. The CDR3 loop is CASSLGQGGYGYTF. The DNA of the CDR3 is TGTGCCAGCTCACTCGGACAGGGGGGCTATGGCTACACCTTC.

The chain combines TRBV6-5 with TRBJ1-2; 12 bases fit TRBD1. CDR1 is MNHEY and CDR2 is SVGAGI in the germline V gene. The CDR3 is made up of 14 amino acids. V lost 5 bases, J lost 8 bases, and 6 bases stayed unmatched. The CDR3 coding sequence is TGTGCCAGCAGTCGGGACAGGGGGCGACCCGGCTACACCTTC. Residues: CASSRDRGRPGYTF.

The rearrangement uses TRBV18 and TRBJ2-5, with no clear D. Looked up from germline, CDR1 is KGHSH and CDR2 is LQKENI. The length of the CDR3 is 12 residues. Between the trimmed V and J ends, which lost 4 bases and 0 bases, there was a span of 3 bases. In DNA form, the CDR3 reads TGTGCCAGCTCACGGTACCAAGAGACCCAGTACTTC. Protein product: CASSRYQETQYF.

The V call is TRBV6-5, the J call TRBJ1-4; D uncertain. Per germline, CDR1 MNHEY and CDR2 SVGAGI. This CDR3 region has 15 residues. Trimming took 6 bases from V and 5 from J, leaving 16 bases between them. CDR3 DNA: TGTGCCAGCAGCCACAGAGCCGCGGGGAATGAAAAACTGTTTTTT. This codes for CASSHRAAGNEKLFF.

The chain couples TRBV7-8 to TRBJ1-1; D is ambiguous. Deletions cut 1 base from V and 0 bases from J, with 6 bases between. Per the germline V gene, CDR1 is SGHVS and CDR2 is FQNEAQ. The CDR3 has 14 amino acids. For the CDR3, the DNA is TGTGCCAGCAGCTTAGGAGGGATGAACACTGAAGCTTTCTTT. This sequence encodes CASSLGGMNTEAFF.

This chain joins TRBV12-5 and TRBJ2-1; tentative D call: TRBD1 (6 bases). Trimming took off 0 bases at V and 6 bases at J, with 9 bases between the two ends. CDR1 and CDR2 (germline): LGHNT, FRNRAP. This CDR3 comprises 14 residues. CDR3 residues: CASGLVQGGNEQFF. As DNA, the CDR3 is TGTGCTAGTGGTTTGGTACAGGGCGGCAATGAGCAGTTCTTC.

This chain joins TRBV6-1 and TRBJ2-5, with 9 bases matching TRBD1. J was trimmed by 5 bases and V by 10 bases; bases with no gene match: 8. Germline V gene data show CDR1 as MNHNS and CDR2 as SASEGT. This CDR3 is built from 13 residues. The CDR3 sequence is CATGTGNRETQYF. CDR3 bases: TGTGCCACCGGGACAGGGAATAGGGAGACCCAGTACTTC.

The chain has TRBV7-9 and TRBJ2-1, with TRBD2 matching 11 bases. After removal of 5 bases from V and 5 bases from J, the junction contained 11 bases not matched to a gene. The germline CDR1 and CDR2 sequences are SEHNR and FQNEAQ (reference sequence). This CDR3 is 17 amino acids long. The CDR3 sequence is CASSPHFSGGAHNEQFF. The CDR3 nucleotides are TGTGCCAGCAGCCCTCACTTTAGCGGGGGGGCCCACAATGAGCAGTTCTTC.

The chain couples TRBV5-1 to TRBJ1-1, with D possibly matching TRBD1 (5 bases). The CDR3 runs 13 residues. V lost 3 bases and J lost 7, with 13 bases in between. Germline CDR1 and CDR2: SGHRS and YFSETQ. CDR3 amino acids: CASSSSGHDEAFF. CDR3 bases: TGCGCCAGCAGCTCCTCAGGGCATGATGAAGCTTTCTTT. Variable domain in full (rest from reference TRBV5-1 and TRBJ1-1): KAGVTQTPRYLIKTRGQQVTLSCSPISGHRSVSWYQQTPGQGLQFLFEYFSETQRNKGNFPGRFSGRQFSNSRSEMNVSTLELGDSALYLCASSSSGHDEAFFGQGTRLTVV.

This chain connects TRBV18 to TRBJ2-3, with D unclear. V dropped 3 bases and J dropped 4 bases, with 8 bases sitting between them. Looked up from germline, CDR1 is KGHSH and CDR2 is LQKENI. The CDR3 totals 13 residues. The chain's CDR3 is CASSPSAADTQYF. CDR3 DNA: TGTGCCAGCTCACCCTCCGCTGCAGATACGCAGTATTTT.

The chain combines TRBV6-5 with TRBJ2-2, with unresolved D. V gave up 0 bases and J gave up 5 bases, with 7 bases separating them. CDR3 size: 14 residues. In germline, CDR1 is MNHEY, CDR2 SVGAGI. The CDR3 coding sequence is TGTGCCAGCAGTTACTCGCCGATAACCGGGGAGCTGTTTTTT. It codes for CASSYSPITGELFF.

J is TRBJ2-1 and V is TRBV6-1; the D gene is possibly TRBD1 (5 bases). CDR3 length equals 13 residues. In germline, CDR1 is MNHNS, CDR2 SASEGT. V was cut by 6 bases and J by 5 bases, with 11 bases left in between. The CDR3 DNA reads TGTGCCAGCAGCAAAGACAGCCACAATGAGCAGTTCTTC. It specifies CASSKDSHNEQFF.

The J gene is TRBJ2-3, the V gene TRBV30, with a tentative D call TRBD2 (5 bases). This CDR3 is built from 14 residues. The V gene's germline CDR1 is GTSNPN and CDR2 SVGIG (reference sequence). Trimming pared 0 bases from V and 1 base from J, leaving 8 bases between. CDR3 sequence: CAWSVGRGTDTQYF. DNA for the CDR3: TGTGCCTGGAGTGTAGGGCGGGGCACAGATACGCAGTATTTT.

CDR3 amino acids: CASSTPPPGDTQYF. The DNA of the CDR3 is TGTGCCAGTAGTACCCCCCCGCCCGGGGATACGCAGTATTTT. The chain has TRBV19 and TRBJ2-3; D call uncertain. Germline values: CDR1 LNHDA, CDR2 SQIVND (reference sequence). The V gene lost 4 bases and the J gene lost 6 bases, with 14 bases spanning the gap. The CDR3 has 14 residues.

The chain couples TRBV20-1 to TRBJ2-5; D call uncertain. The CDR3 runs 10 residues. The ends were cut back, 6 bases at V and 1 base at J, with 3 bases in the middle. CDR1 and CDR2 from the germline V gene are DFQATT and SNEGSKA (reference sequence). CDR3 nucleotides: TGCAGTGCCCCCCAAGAGACCCAGTACTTC. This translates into CSAPQETQYF.

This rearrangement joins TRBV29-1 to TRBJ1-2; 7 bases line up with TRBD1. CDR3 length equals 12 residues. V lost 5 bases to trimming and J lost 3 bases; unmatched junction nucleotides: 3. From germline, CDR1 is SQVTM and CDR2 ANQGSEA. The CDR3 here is CSVRQGDYGYTF. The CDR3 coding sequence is TGCAGCGTTCGACAGGGAGACTATGGCTACACCTTC.

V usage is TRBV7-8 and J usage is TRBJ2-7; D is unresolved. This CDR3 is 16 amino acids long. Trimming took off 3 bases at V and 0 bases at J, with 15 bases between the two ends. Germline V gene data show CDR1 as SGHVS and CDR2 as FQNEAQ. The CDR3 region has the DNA TGTGCCAGCAGCTTGCTTGCTAGGTTCCACTCCTACGAGCAGTACTTC. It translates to CASSLLARFHSYEQYF.

The CDR3 sequence is CASSLAGSMNTEAFF. The CDR3 nucleotides are TGCGCCAGCAGCTTGGCAGGATCCATGAACACTGAAGCTTTCTTT. J is TRBJ1-1 and V is TRBV5-1, with unresolved D. The CDR3 runs to 15 residues. The germline CDR1 and CDR2 sequences are SGHRS and YFSETQ. Trimming took 0 bases from V and 0 from J, leaving 9 bases between them. Using reference TRBV5-1 and TRBJ1-1 for the parts outside the CDR3, the full variable domain is KAGVTQTPRYLIKTRGQQVTLSCSPISGHRSVSWYQQTPGQGLQFLFEYFSETQRNKGNFPGRFSGRQFSNSRSEMNVSTLELGDSALYLCASSLAGSMNTEAFFGQGTRLTVV.